Below are 20 T cell receptor beta chains sequenced from a single sample in a study of CD8+ T cells in alopecia areata (dated by TCRdb to 2016 to 2018). The method was the immunoSEQ multiplex PCR assay. RNA was extracted from all samples and reverse transcribed into cDNA, which served as template for TCR sequencing. TCRdb limited this immuneACCESS table to in-frame rearrangements with V and J called. A share of clones is missing; checked studies link under half to unresolved V genes, and the rest is unexplained. The sample profile shows about 97,000 clones; 41% of them were found once. About 1.5% of the sample lies in the top ten. Material: CD4+ T cells sorted from blood. All receptors come from a human donor with alopecia areata.

V usage is TRBV2 and J usage is TRBJ2-5; possibly TRBD2 for D (6 bases). V lost 4 bases and J lost 4, with 10 bases in between. Germline CDR1 and CDR2: SNHLY and FYNNEI. This CDR3 is built from 13 residues. In nucleotides, the CDR3 is TGTGCCAGCAGTGCGCGGGGAGGAGAGACCCAGTACTTC. Its protein is CASSARGGETQYF. The full variable domain, completed using reference TRBV2 and TRBJ2-5, is EPEVTQTPSHQVTQMGQEVILRCVPISNHLYFYWYRQILGQKVEFLVSFYNNEISEKSEIFDDQFSVERPDGSNFTLKIRSTKLEDSAMYFCASSARGGETQYFGPGTRLLVL.

This chain joins TRBV30 and TRBJ1-1, with a weak D call TRBD1 (6 bases). Germline V gene lookup returns CDR1 GTSNPN and CDR2 SVGIG (reference sequence). The CDR3 length is 13 residues. Trimming removed 2 bases from V and 4 bases from J, with 11 bases in between. This CDR3 is CAWSPGGVTEAFF. CDR3 DNA sequence: TGTGCCTGGAGTCCGGGGGGCGTCACTGAAGCTTTCTTT. The whole variable domain, filled in from reference TRBV30 and TRBJ1-1, reads SQTIHQWPATLVQPVGSPLSLECTVEGTSNPNLYWYRQAAGRGLQLLFYSVGIGQISSEVPQNLSASRPQDRQFILSSKKLLLSDSGFYLCAWSPGGVTEAFFGQGTRLTVV.

This chain joins TRBV12-5 and TRBJ2-5, with D perhaps TRBD2 (7 bases). The V gene lost 0 bases and the J gene lost 1 base, with 18 bases spanning the gap. CDR1 is LGHNT, CDR2 FRNRAP, per germline. The CDR3 runs to 18 residues. The CDR3 region has the DNA TGTGCTAGTGGTTTGGTGAGGGGGACCCCGGGGGGCCAAGAGACCCAGTACTTC. Translated, it gives CASGLVRGTPGGQETQYF.

The rearrangement joins TRBV20-1 to TRBJ2-1; TRBD1 matches 9 bases. The CDR3 loop spans 11 amino acids. Germline CDR1 is DFQATT and CDR2 is SNEGSKA (reference sequence). J was trimmed by 8 bases and V by 5 bases; bases with no gene match: 1. The CDR3 sequence: CSAGQGYEQFF. The CDR3 bases are TGCAGTGCTGGACAGGGGTATGAGCAGTTCTTC.

V usage is TRBV30 and J usage is TRBJ2-1; 8 bases are a match to TRBD2. The CDR3 spans 15 residues. Germline assignment: CDR1 GTSNPN and CDR2 SVGIG (reference sequence). Losses at the gene ends were 0 bases for V and 6 bases for J; bases not matched to a gene: 7. This chain's CDR3 is CAWSVLGGAGNEQFF. For the CDR3, the DNA is TGTGCCTGGAGTGTACTCGGGGGGGCAGGCAATGAGCAGTTCTTC.

The chain uses TRBV18 and TRBJ2-5; D is possibly TRBD1 (6 bases). The V and J ends lost 4 bases and 5 bases respectively, with 17 bases between them. The length of the CDR3 is 15 residues. CDR1 and CDR2 (germline): KGHSH, LQKENI. The CDR3 DNA is TGTGCCAGCTCACTTGTGGGGGCAACCCATGAGACCCAGTACTTC. This encodes CASSLVGATHETQYF.

This clone was counted between two and nine times. This rearrangement joins TRBV5-1 to TRBJ2-2, with unresolved D. The ends were cut back, 2 bases at V and 7 bases at J, with 12 bases in the middle. The CDR3 is 14 amino acids. Looked up from germline, CDR1 is SGHRS and CDR2 is YFSETQ. The CDR3 is CASSFGRNDGELFF. CDR3 DNA: TGCGCCAGCAGCTTCGGCCGTAACGACGGGGAGCTGTTTTTT.

CDR3 nucleotides: TGTGCCACCTCGGCGTTGGGACCACAACGTCGGTACTTC. Translating it yields CATSALGPQRRYF. V usage is TRBV6-5 and J usage is TRBJ2-7; the D gene could be TRBD1 or TRBD2 (5 bases each). The germline V and J ends were trimmed by 10 bases and 12 bases, with 25 bases remaining between them. The germline V gene encodes CDR1 MNHEY and CDR2 SVGAGI. This CDR3 spans 13 amino acids.

This clone has a handful of counts. This rearrangement joins TRBV23-1 to TRBJ1-5; tentatively, D is TRBD1 (6 bases). TRBV23-1 is an ORF; its function is uncertain. Deletions cut 6 bases from V and 5 bases from J, with 17 bases between. The CDR3 contains 15 residues. The CDR3 DNA reads TGCGCCAGCAGGTCCCGGGGGGCGCTTGATCAGCCCCAGCATTTT. Protein sequence: CASRSRGALDQPQHF.

This chain connects TRBV19 to TRBJ2-7, with D possibly being TRBD2 (5 bases). Between the trimmed V and J ends, which lost 5 bases and 3 bases, there was a span of 8 bases. Germline loops: CDR1 LNHDA, CDR2 SQIVND (reference sequence). The CDR3 sequence is 12 residues long. This CDR3 is CASSSGFYEQYF. Here the CDR3 DNA reads TGTGCCAGTAGTTCGGGGTTCTACGAGCAGTACTTC.

V gene TRBV28 combines with J gene TRBJ2-1, with no clear D. CDR1 MDHEN and CDR2 SYDVKM come from the germline V gene. With 7 bases removed from V and 3 bases from J, the gap between germline ends came to 4 bases. CDR3 length equals 11 residues. The DNA of the CDR3 is TGTGCCAGCACTTTCTACAATGAGCAGTTCTTC. Translating it yields CASTFYNEQFF. The full variable domain, in which reference TRBV28 and TRBJ2-1 provide the parts outside the CDR3, is DVKVTQSSRYLVKRTGEKVFLECVQDMDHENMFWYRQDPGLGLRLIYFSYDVKMKEKGDIPEGYSVSREKKERFSLILESASTNQTSMYLCASTFYNEQFFGPGTRLTVL.

The chain links TRBV5-1 to TRBJ1-2; D call uncertain. V was clipped by 0 bases and J by 2 bases, with 8 bases between them. The CDR3 length is 14 residues. Germline CDR1 is SGHRS and CDR2 is YFSETQ. The CDR3 coding sequence is TGCGCCAGCAGCTTGGAGGTGGTAAACTATGGCTACACCTTC. Translating gives CASSLEVVNYGYTF.

The V gene is TRBV5-6, the J gene TRBJ2-1; 8 bases line up with TRBD2. CDR1 is SGHDT, CDR2 YYEEEE, per germline. The CDR3 is 17 residues long. Germline trimming cut 0 bases from V and 5 bases from J; bases unmatched to any gene: 10. The CDR3 region has the DNA TGTGCCAGCAGCTTGGAAGGTCGCGGGAGGACCAACAATGAGCAGTTCTTC. Its translation: CASSLEGRGRTNNEQFF.

The rearrangement uses TRBV5-4 and TRBJ1-1; D is perhaps TRBD1 (6 bases). Per the germline V gene, CDR1 is SGHNT and CDR2 is YYREEE (reference sequence). V was shortened by 4 bases and J by 1 base, with 14 bases between the two germline ends. This CDR3 comprises 15 residues. The CDR3 sequence: CASSTPGGANTEAFF. For the CDR3, the DNA is TGTGCCAGCAGCACCCCCGGGGGCGCGAACACTGAAGCTTTCTTT. Full variable domain (rest looked up from reference TRBV5-4 and TRBJ1-1): ETGVTQSPTHLIKTRGQQVTLRCSSQSGHNTVSWYQQALGQGPQFIFQYYREEENGRGNFPPRFSGLQFPNYSSELNVNALELDDSALYLCASSTPGGANTEAFFGQGTRLTVV.

This chain uses TRBV2 with TRBJ2-3; 9 positions match TRBD2. The length of the CDR3 is 15 residues. Per the germline V gene, CDR1 is SNHLY and CDR2 is FYNNEI. V shed 5 bases, J shed 5 bases, and the junction held 8 bases outside the gene matches. In DNA, the CDR3 is TGTGCCAGCAGTCCCGTGACTAGCGGTTTAGATACGCAGTATTTT. Encoded protein: CASSPVTSGLDTQYF. Based on the CDR3 plus reference TRBV2 and TRBJ2-3, the full variable domain is EPEVTQTPSHQVTQMGQEVILRCVPISNHLYFYWYRQILGQKVEFLVSFYNNEISEKSEIFDDQFSVERPDGSNFTLKIRSTKLEDSAMYFCASSPVTSGLDTQYFGPGTRLTVL.

The gene calls are TRBV27 and TRBJ2-7, with a weak D call TRBD1 (6 bases). Germline V lookup: CDR1 MNHEY, CDR2 SMNVEV (reference sequence). The V gene lost 3 bases and the J gene lost 6 bases, with 12 bases spanning the gap. This CDR3 is 13 amino acids long. Here the CDR3 reads CASSFRQVREQYF. CDR3 coding DNA: TGTGCCAGCAGTTTCCGACAGGTTCGCGAGCAGTACTTC.

The V call is TRBV4-2, the J call TRBJ1-5; 10 bases fit TRBD1. The V and J ends lost 4 bases and 4 bases, in that order; junction bases with no gene match: 4. The CDR3 is made up of 15 amino acids. From germline, CDR1 is LGHNA and CDR2 YNFKEQ. CDR3 amino acids: CASSLRTGGNQPQHF. Written as DNA, the CDR3 is TGTGCCAGCAGCCTCCGGACAGGGGGAAATCAGCCCCAGCATTTT.

The chain uses TRBV27 and TRBJ2-7; D is unresolved. This CDR3 comprises 12 residues. Trimming stripped 3 bases from V and 6 bases from J, with 9 bases between. CDR1 is MNHEY, CDR2 SMNVEV, per germline (reference sequence). The CDR3 reads CASSFSGAEQYF. The CDR3 bases are TGTGCCAGCAGTTTTTCCGGCGCCGAGCAGTACTTC.

This chain joins TRBV7-2 and TRBJ2-1, with 9 bases fitting TRBD2. CDR1 and CDR2 from the germline V gene are SGHTA and FQGNSA. This CDR3 comprises 15 residues. With V trimmed by 3 bases and J by 7 bases, 7 bases remained unmatched. The CDR3 DNA reads as TGTGCCAGCAGCTTGAGCGGGGGGCCCCAAAATGAGCAGTTCTTC. This sequence encodes CASSLSGGPQNEQFF.

The chain joins TRBV30 to TRBJ2-5; D is unclear. CDR3 length: 17 residues. Trimming removed 3 bases at V and 0 bases at J, with 20 bases between. Germline CDR1 is GTSNPN and CDR2 is SVGIG (reference sequence). The CDR3 DNA follows: TGTGCCTGGAGCCCCCTGCGGCTCCGCTTGTACCAAGAGACCCAGTACTTC. It codes for CAWSPLRLRLYQETQYF.